This TCR beta chain was documented in a study of blood T cell repertoires in COVID-19. Study-wide background: Donors in the United States, Italy and Spain gave samples during acute or convalescent COVID-19.

Here immunoSEQ multiplex PCR was the method, and the copy in TCRdb shows in-frame clones only, minus some. The table records approximately 160,000 clones, about 84% of them present only once. Losses at the gene ends were 2 bases for V and 2 bases for J; bases not matched to a gene: 6. Germline V gene lookup returns CDR1 SGHVS and CDR2 FQNEAQ. CDR3 length equals 17 residues. The sequence was collected from a man aged 35-49 years who had recovered from COVID-19. This chain links TRBV7-8 with TRBJ1-3; 10 bases are shared with TRBD1. Sequencing was carried out using PBMCs or T cells enriched from blood (not recorded which). DNA for the CDR3: TGTGCCAGCAGCTTAACCGGACAGGGGGTCCCTGGAAACACCATATATTTT. Protein product: CASSLTGQGVPGNTIYF.